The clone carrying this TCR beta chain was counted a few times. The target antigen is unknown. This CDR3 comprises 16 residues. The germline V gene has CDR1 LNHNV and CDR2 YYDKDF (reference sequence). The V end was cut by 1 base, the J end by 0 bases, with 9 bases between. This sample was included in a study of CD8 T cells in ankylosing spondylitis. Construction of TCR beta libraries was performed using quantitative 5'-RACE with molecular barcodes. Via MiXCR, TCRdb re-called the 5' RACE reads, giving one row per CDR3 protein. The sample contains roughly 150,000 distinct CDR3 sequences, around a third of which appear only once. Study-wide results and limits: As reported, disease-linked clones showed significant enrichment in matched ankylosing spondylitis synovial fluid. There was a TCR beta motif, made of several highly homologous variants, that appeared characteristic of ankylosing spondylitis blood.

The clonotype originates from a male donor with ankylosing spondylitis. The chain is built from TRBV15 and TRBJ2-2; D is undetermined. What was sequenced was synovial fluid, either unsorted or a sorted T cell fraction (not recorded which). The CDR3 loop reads CATSRGRPPNTGELFF. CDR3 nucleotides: TGTGCCACCAGCAGAGGTCGGCCGCCGAACACCGGGGAGCTGTTTTTT.